Presented here are 22 T cell receptor beta chains from one specimen sequenced in a study of blood T cells in healthy people across ages. A sample-barcoded 5' primer and a J-beta primer mix were used in a second PCR of roughly 7 to 11 cycles. Using its own MiXCR run on the 5' RACE reads, TCRdb lists one record per CDR3 protein. The sample yields roughly 680,000 distinct CDR3 sequences, about 51% seen once. Sequenced material: blood. The receptor source for this set is an elderly woman in good health.

This clonotype was found a few times. The chain is built from TRBV7-3 and TRBJ2-2; either TRBD1 or TRBD2 may fit D (6 bases each). Germline CDR1 is SGHTA and CDR2 is FQGTGA. The CDR3 contains 15 residues. Trimming removed 0 bases at V and 4 bases at J, with 9 bases between. The CDR3 protein is CASSLTTGATGELFF. The CDR3 bases are TGTGCCAGCAGCTTAACAACGGGGGCCACCGGGGAGCTGTTTTTT.

This clonotype was detected ten times or more. This chain uses TRBV4-1 with TRBJ2-1; TRBD1 aligns across 9 bases. With 6 bases clipped from V and 5 bases from J, the junction kept 8 bases outside the gene matches. The CDR3 is made up of 15 amino acids. In germline, CDR1 is MGHRA, CDR2 YSYEKL. In nucleotides, the CDR3 is TGCGCCAGCAGTTCGCCGGGACAGGGAGACAATGAGCAGTTCTTC. Its protein is CASSSPGQGDNEQFF.

This clonotype was seen ten or more times. The V call is TRBV7-3, the J call TRBJ2-7; a possible D gene is TRBD1 (6 bases). V was shortened by 1 base and J by 6 bases, with 16 bases between the two germline ends. Germline CDR1 and CDR2: SGHTA and FQGTGA. The CDR3 runs to 15 residues. CDR3 region: CASSLNPGQLGEQYF. CDR3 in DNA: TGTGCCAGCAGCTTAAACCCCGGACAGTTGGGCGAGCAGTACTTC.

A remark on this clonotype: A much larger clone is a single base away; this may be a read error. This chain uses TRBV12-3 or TRBV12-4 with TRBJ2-5; perhaps D is TRBD1 or TRBD2 (5 bases each). Trimming stripped 6 bases from V and 12 bases from J, with 20 bases between. This CDR3 has 13 residues. CDR3 residues: CASRNAPGPKKYF. The CDR3 nucleotides read TGTGCCAGCAGAAACGCACCGGGGCCCAAGAAGTACTTC.

The CDR3: CASSLFSGRPSYNEQYF. For the CDR3, the DNA is TGTGCCAGCAGCTTATTTAGCGGGAGACCCTCCTACAATGAGCAGTACTTC. The gene calls are TRBV7-9 and TRBJ2-1; TRBD2 agrees at 9 bases. Judging by the DNA end, TRBJ2-7 fits better; the J call may be wrong. Germline V CDR1 and CDR2: SEHNR, FQNEAQ (reference sequence). The CDR3 loop spans 17 amino acids.

V and J are TRBV6-6 and TRBJ1-2; D not certain. The germline V gene has CDR1 MNHNY and CDR2 SVGAGI (reference sequence). V lost 5 bases to trimming and J lost 8 bases, with 18 bases between them. CDR3 size: 14 residues. The CDR3 DNA sequence: TGTGCCAGCAGTACTGATGAGGGAGGCCAGGGCTACACCTTC. It translates to CASSTDEGGQGYTF.

As for this clonotype: Just one base apart from a much larger clone, this may be a read error. The genes are TRBV29-1 and TRBJ2-3, with TRBD2 matching 9 bases. The CDR3 contains 13 residues. CDR1 and CDR2 from the germline V gene are SQVTM and ANQGSEA. The V and J ends lost 7 bases and 1 base, in that order; junction bases with no gene match: 3. CDR3 nucleotide sequence: TGCAGCGGGAAGCGGGAGGGCACAGATACGCAGTATTTT. Translating it yields CSGKREGTDTQYF.

This clonotype was counted between two and nine times. The CDR3 is CAWREGQPFEQYF. In DNA form, the CDR3 reads TGTGCCTGGAGGGAGGGACAGCCTTTCGAGCAGTACTTC. The V and J genes are TRBV30 and TRBJ2-7, with a possible D match to TRBD1 (7 bases). Trimming took off 3 bases at V and 6 bases at J, with 15 bases between the two ends. This CDR3 has 13 residues. CDR1 is GTSNPN and CDR2 is SVGIG in the germline V gene (reference sequence). The full variable domain, completed using reference TRBV30 and TRBJ2-7, is SQTIHQWPATLVQPVGSPLSLECTVEGTSNPNLYWYRQAAGRGLQLLFYSVGIGQISSEVPQNLSASRPQDRQFILSSKKLLLSDSGFYLCAWREGQPFEQYFGPGTRLTVT.

This clonotype has ten or more counts. In nucleotides, the CDR3 is TGTGCCAGCACCCAAGGCACTAGCGGGGGGGCTGAGCAGTTCTTC. Encoded protein: CASTQGTSGGAEQFF. This chain joins TRBV6-6 and TRBJ2-1; 13 positions match TRBD2. Looked up from germline, CDR1 is MNHNY and CDR2 is SVGAGI (reference sequence). J gave up 9 bases and V 7 bases, and 9 bases lay outside the gene matches. The CDR3 covers 15 residues.

This clonotype was recorded at least ten times. The chain uses TRBV29-1 and TRBJ2-6; D not certain. Germline V gene data show CDR1 as SQVTM and CDR2 as ANQGSEA. This CDR3 has 16 amino acids. Trimming cost V 6 bases and J 0 bases, with 15 bases left between them. The CDR3 DNA follows: TGCAGCGTCGCTAATAACGGCCACTCTGGGGCCAACGTCCTGACTTTC. It yields the protein CSVANNGHSGANVLTF.

V and J are TRBV20-1 and TRBJ2-7, with TRBD1 matching 10 bases. CDR3 length: 14 residues. J was trimmed by 2 bases and V by 8 bases; bases with no gene match: 9. CDR1 is DFQATT and CDR2 is SNEGSKA in the germline V gene (reference sequence). The CDR3 bases are TGCAGTTCTCAGCCGGGACAGGGGACCTACGAGCAGTACTTC. Protein sequence: CSSQPGQGTYEQYF.

The sample holds many counts of this clonotype. V gene TRBV5-1 combines with J gene TRBJ2-5, with D unresolved. The CDR3 runs 11 residues. Deletions cut 6 bases from V and 1 base from J, with 4 bases between. Germline lookup yields CDR1 SGHRS and CDR2 YFSETQ. In DNA, the CDR3 is TGCGCCAGCAAGGGCCAAGAGACCCAGTACTTC. It codes for CASKGQETQYF.

This clonotype was observed once. Being one base from a much bigger clone, this may be a read error. The rearrangement joins TRBV18 to TRBJ1-2, with D hard to call. The germline V and J ends were trimmed by 4 bases and 2 bases, with 8 bases remaining between them. The V gene's germline CDR1 is KGHSH and CDR2 LQKENI. The CDR3 sequence is 13 residues long. The CDR3, as DNA: TGTGCCAGCTCACTCCAGATGAACTATGGCTACACCTTC. This gives the protein CASSLQMNYGYTF.

The sample holds a few counts of this clonotype. The rearrangement joins TRBV15 to TRBJ2-5, with 11 bases identical to TRBD2. The germline CDR1 and CDR2 sequences are LNHNV and YYDKDF (reference sequence). The CDR3 contains 17 residues. J was trimmed by 3 bases and V by 0 bases; bases with no gene match: 6. CDR3 sequence: CATSRDSGTSGEETQYF. The CDR3 DNA is TGTGCCACCAGCAGAGATTCAGGGACTAGCGGCGAAGAGACCCAGTACTTC.

Note on this clonotype: This may be a read error, as it is one base from a much larger clone. The chain combines TRBV7-8 with TRBJ2-1, with D possibly being TRBD1 or TRBD2 (5 bases each). Trimming stripped 3 bases from V and 13 bases from J, with 25 bases between. Germline lookup yields CDR1 SGHVS and CDR2 FQNEAQ. The CDR3 has 16 residues. This CDR3 is CASSLGPSLIGIDQFF. DNA for the CDR3: TGTGCCAGCAGCTTGGGACCCTCATTAATCGGGATTGATCAGTTCTTC.

V is TRBV4-1 and J is TRBJ2-5; maybe TRBD2 (5 bases). The CDR3 loop spans 13 amino acids. Trimming stripped 1 base from V and 7 bases from J, with 10 bases between. Germline CDR1 is MGHRA and CDR2 is YSYEKL. DNA for the CDR3: TGCGCCAGCAGCCAAGCCGGGGTTGGGACCCAGTACTTC. This codes for CASSQAGVGTQYF.

This clonotype was detected a few times. V gene TRBV27 combines with J gene TRBJ2-5; the D is unclear. The V end was cut by 9 bases, the J end by 0 bases, with 8 bases between. The CDR3 extends over 12 amino acids. Per the germline V gene, CDR1 is MNHEY and CDR2 is SMNVEV (reference sequence). CDR3 nucleotide sequence: TGTGCCAGTGGTCCCTACCAAGAGACCCAGTACTTC. Translation: CASGPYQETQYF.

To note about this clonotype: The CDR3 does not close with the conserved phenylalanine or tryptophan, likely indicating a read error. It is unclear where the CDR3 begins or ends on the DNA, so no DNA is shown, and the CDR3 is as TCRdb lists it. J is TRBJ2-1 and V is TRBV27; TRBD2, as called in the table, went unchecked against the DNA. CDR1 is MNHEY and CDR2 is SMNVEV in the germline V gene (reference sequence). With termini counted, the CDR3 has 15 amino acids. CDR3 in amino acids: CASRTQGGYGYTFGS.

A single count supports this clonotype. The chain employs TRBV29-1 and TRBJ2-5; the D call may be TRBD1 or TRBD2 (5 bases each). Germline values: CDR1 SQVTM, CDR2 ANQGSEA. The V gene lost 2 bases and the J gene lost 1 base, with 8 bases spanning the gap. The CDR3 runs 13 residues. CDR3 coding DNA: TGCAGCGTTGAACGAGGGGTCCAAGAGACCCAGTACTTC. Translation: CSVERGVQETQYF. The full variable domain, its missing parts supplied by reference TRBV29-1 and TRBJ2-5, is SAVISQKPSRDICQRGTSLTIQCQVDSQVTMMFWYRQQPGQSLTLIATANQGSEATYESGFVIDKFPISRPNLTFSTLTVSNMSPEDSSIYLCSVERGVQETQYFGPGTRLLVL.

This chain joins TRBV28 and TRBJ2-4, with TRBD2 as a possible D gene (5 bases). CDR3 length: 12 residues. The germline gives CDR1 MDHEN, CDR2 SYDVKM. V lost 7 bases, J lost 10 bases, and 14 bases lay in between. The CDR3 DNA reads TGTGCCAGCAATGCGGCGGGTGGTATTCAGTACTTC. Amino acid sequence: CASNAAGGIQYF.

The chain links TRBV7-2 to TRBJ2-1, with TRBD2 matching over 11 bases. Looked up from germline, CDR1 is SGHTA and CDR2 is FQGNSA. The CDR3 loop spans 14 amino acids. After removal of 8 bases from V and 5 bases from J, the junction contained 5 bases not matched to a gene. The CDR3 nucleotides read TGTGCCAGCGGGGTAGCGGGGGGGGACAATGAGCAGTTCTTC. This encodes CASGVAGGDNEQFF.

This clonotype was seen ten or more times. CDR3: CASSSQGQRGNEQFF. The CDR3 DNA reads as TGTGCCAGCAGCTCACAAGGGCAGCGGGGTAATGAGCAGTTCTTC. The chain combines TRBV7-2 with TRBJ2-1, with TRBD2 identical over 7 bases. Germline lookup yields CDR1 SGHTA and CDR2 FQGNSA. This CDR3 contains 15 residues. Trimming cost V 4 bases and J 7 bases; bases outside gene matches: 10.